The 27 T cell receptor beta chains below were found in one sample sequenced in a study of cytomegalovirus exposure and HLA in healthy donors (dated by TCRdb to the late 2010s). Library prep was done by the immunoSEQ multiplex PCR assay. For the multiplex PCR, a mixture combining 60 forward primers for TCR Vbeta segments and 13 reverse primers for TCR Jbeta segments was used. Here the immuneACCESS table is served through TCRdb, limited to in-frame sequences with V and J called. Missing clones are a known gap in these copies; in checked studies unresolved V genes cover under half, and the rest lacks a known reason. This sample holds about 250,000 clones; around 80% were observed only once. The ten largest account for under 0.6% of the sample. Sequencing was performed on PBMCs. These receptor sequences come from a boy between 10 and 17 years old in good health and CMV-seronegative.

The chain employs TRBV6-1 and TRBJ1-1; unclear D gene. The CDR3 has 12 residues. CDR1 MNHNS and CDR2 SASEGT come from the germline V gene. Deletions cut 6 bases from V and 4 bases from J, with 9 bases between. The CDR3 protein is CASSSWLTEAFF. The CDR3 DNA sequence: TGTGCCAGCAGCAGTTGGCTCACTGAAGCTTTCTTT.

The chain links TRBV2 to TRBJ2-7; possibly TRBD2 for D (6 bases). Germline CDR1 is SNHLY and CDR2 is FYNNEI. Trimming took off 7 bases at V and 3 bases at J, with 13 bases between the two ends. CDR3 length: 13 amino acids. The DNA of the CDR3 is TGTGCCAGCACGGGGGACTTCTTCTACGAGCAGTACTTC. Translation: CASTGDFFYEQYF. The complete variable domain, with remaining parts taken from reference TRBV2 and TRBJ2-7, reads EPEVTQTPSHQVTQMGQEVILRCVPISNHLYFYWYRQILGQKVEFLVSFYNNEISEKSEIFDDQFSVERPDGSNFTLKIRSTKLEDSAMYFCASTGDFFYEQYFGPGTRLTVT.

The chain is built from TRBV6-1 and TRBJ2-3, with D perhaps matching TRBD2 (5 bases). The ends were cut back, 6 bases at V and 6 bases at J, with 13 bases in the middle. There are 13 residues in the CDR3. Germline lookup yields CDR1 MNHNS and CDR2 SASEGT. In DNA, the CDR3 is TGTGCCAGCAGAAGGCTAGCCCGTGATACGCAGTATTTT. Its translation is CASRRLARDTQYF.

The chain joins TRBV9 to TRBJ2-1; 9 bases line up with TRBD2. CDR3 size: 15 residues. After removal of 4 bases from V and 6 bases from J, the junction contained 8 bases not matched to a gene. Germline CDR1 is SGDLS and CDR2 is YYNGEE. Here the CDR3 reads CASSRIAGEPNEQFF. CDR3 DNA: TGTGCCAGCAGCCGGATAGCGGGGGAACCCAATGAGCAGTTCTTC. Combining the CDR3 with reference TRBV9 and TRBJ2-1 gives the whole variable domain DSGVTQTPKHLITATGQRVTLRCSPRSGDLSVYWYQQSLDQGLQFLIQYYNGEERAKGNILERFSAQQFPDLHSELNLSSLELGDSALYFCASSRIAGEPNEQFFGPGTRLTVL.

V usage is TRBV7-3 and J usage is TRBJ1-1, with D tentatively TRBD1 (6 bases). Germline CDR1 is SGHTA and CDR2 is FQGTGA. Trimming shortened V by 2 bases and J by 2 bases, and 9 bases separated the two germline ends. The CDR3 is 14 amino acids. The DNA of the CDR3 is TGTGCCAGCAGCTTACAGGGGATAAACACTGAAGCTTTCTTT. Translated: CASSLQGINTEAFF.

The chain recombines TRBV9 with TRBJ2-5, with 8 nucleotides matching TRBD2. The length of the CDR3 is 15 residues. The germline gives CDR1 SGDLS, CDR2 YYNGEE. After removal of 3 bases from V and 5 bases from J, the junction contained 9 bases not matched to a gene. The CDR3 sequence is CASSADIAGRETQYF. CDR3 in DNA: TGTGCCAGCAGCGCAGACATAGCGGGGAGGGAGACCCAGTACTTC. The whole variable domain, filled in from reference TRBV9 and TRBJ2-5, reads DSGVTQTPKHLITATGQRVTLRCSPRSGDLSVYWYQQSLDQGLQFLIQYYNGEERAKGNILERFSAQQFPDLHSELNLSSLELGDSALYFCASSADIAGRETQYFGPGTRLLVL.

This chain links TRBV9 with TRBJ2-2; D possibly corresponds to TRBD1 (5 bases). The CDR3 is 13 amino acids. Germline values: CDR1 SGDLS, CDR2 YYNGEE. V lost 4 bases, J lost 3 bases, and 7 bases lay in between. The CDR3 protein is CASSTRDTGELFF. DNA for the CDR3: TGTGCCAGCAGCACCAGGGACACCGGGGAGCTGTTTTTT.

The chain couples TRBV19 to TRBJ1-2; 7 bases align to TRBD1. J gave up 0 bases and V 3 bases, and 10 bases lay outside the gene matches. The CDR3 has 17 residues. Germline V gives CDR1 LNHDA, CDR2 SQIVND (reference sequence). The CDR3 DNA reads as TGTGCCAGTAGTATGGGAACTGGACAGGCTACTAACTATGGCTACACCTTC. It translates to CASSMGTGQATNYGYTF.

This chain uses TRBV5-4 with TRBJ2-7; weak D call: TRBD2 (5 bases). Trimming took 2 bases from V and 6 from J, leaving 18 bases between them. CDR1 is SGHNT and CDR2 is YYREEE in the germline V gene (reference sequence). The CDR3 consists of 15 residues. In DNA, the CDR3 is TGTGCCAGCAGCTTTGATCTCGCAGGCCGGGGCGAGCAGTACTTC. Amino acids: CASSFDLAGRGEQYF.

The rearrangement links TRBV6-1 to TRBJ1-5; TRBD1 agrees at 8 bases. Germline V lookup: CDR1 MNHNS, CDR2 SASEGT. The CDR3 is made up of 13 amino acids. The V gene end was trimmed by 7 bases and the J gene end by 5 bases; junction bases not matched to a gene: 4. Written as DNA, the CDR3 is TGTGCCAGCAATGAGGACAGGGATCAGCCCCAGCATTTT. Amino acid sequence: CASNEDRDQPQHF.

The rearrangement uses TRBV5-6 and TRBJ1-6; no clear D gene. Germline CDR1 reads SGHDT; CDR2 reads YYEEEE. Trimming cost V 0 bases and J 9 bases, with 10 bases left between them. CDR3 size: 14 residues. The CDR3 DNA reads TGTGCCAGCAGCTTGGAGACCGGGGTTTCACCCCTCCACTTT. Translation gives CASSLETGVSPLHF.

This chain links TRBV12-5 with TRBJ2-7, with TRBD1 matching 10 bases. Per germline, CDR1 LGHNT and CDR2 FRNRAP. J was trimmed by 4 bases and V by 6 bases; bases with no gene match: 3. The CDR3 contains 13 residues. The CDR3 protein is CASGPGQGYEQYF. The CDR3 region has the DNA TGTGCTAGTGGCCCGGGACAGGGGTACGAGCAGTACTTC.

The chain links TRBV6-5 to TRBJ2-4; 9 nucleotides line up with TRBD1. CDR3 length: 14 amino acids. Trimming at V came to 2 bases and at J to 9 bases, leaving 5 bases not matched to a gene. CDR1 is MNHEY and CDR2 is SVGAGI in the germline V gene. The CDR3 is CASSYGDRGTIQYF. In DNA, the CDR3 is TGTGCCAGCAGTTACGGTGACAGGGGGACCATTCAGTACTTC.

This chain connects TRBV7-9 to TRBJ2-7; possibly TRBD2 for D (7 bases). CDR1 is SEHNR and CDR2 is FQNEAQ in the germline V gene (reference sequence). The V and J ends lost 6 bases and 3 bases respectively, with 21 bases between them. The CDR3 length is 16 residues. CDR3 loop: CASSNPRGASFYEQYF. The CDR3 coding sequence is TGTGCCAGCAGTAATCCTCGGGGGGCGTCTTTCTACGAGCAGTACTTC.

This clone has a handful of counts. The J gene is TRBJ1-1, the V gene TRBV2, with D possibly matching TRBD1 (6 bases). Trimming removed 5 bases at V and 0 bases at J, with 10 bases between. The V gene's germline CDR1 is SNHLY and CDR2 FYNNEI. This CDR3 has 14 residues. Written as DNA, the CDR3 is TGTGCCAGCAGTCGACAGGTGGTGAACACTGAAGCTTTCTTT. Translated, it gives CASSRQVVNTEAFF.

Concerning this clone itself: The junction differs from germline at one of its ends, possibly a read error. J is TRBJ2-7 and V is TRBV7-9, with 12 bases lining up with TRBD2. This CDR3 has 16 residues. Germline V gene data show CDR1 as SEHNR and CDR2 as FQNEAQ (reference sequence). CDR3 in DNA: TGTTCCAGCAGCTCCCCCGGACGGACTAGCGGGACCGTGCAGTACTTC. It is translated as CSSSSPGRTSGTVQYF. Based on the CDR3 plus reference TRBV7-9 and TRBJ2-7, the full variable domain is DTGVSQNPRHKITKRGQNVTFRCDPISEHNRLYWYRQTLGQGPEFLTYFQNEAQLEKSRLLSDRFSAERPKGSFSTLEIQRTEQGDSAMYLCSSSSPGRTSGTVQYFGPGTRLTVT.

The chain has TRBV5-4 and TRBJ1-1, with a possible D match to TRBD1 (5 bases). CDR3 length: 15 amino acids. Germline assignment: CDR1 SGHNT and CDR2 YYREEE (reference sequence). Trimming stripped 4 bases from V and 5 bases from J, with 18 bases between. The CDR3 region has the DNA TGTGCCAGCAGCACATCCGCAGGGTTTTGGACTGAAGCTTTCTTT. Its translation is CASSTSAGFWTEAFF.

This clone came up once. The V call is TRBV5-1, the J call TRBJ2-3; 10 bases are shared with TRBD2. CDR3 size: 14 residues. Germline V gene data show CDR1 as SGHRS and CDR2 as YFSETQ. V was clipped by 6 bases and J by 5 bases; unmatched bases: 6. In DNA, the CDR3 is TGCGCCAGCAATCCCGGGACTAGCGAAGATACGCAGTATTTT. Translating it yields CASNPGTSEDTQYF.

In DNA form, the CDR3 reads TGTGCCAGTAGTACAGTATACAGGGGACCCATGAACACTGAAGCTTTCTTT. Amino acids: CASSTVYRGPMNTEAFF. The V and J genes are TRBV19 and TRBJ1-1, with 7 bases fitting TRBD1. The germline CDR1 and CDR2 sequences are LNHDA and SQIVND (reference sequence). J gave up 0 bases and V 4 bases, and 11 bases lay outside the gene matches. The CDR3 spans 17 residues.

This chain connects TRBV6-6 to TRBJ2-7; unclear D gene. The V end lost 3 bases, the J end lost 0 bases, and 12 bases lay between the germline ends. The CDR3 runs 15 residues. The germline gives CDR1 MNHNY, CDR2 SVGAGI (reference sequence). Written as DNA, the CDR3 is TGTGCCAGCAGTTATGGCAGTCAAAGCTCCTACGAGCAGTACTTC. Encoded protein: CASSYGSQSSYEQYF.

CDR3 in amino acids: CAWSVGGSRADTQYF. The CDR3 nucleotides read TGTGCCTGGAGTGTGGGCGGGAGTCGCGCAGATACGCAGTATTTT. This rearrangement joins TRBV30 to TRBJ2-3; 7 positions match TRBD2. The V gene end was trimmed by 0 bases and the J gene end by 4 bases; junction bases not matched to a gene: 7. CDR1 and CDR2 from the germline V gene are GTSNPN and SVGIG (reference sequence). This CDR3 comprises 15 residues.

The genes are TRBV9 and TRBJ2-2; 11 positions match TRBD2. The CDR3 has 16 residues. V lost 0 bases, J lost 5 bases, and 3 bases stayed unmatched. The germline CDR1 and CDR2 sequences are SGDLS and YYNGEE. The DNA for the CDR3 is TGTGCCAGCAGCGTAGTTAGCGGGGGGGTGACCGGGGAGCTGTTTTTT. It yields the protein CASSVVSGGVTGELFF.

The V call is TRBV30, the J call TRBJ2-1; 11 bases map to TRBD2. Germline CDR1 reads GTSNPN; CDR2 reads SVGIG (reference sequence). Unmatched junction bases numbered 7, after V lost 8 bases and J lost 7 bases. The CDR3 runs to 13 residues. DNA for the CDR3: TGTGCCAGGGAACTAGCGGGGGTGAATGAGCAGTTCTTC. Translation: CARELAGVNEQFF.

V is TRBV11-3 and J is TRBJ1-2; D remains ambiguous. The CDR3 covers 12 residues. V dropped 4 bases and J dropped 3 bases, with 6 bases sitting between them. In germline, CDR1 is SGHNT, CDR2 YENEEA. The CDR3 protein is CASSSPYYGYTF. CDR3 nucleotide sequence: TGTGCCAGCAGCTCCCCGTACTATGGCTACACCTTC.

The DNA of the CDR3 is TGTGCCAGTAGTCCTCTCAGGACAGGGAAGGTGGAAAAACTGTTTTTT. It translates to CASSPLRTGKVEKLFF. This chain links TRBV19 with TRBJ1-4; 8 positions agree with TRBD1. The CDR3 totals 16 residues. Per the germline V gene, CDR1 is LNHDA and CDR2 is SQIVND (reference sequence). The junction had 13 bases not matched to a gene; V was cut back by 5 bases and J by 8 bases.

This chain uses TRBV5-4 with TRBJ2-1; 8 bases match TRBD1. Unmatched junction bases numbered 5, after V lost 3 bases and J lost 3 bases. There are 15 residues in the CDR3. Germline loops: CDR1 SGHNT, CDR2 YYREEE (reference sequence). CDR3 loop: CASSYGTGLYNEQFF. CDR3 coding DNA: TGTGCCAGCAGCTACGGGACAGGTCTCTACAATGAGCAGTTCTTC.

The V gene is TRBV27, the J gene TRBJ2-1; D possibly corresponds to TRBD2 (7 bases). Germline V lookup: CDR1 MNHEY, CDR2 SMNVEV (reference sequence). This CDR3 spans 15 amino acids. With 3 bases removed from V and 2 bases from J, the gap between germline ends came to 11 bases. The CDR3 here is CASSLGGLPYNEQFF. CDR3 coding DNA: TGTGCCAGCAGTTTGGGGGGGCTCCCCTACAATGAGCAGTTCTTC.